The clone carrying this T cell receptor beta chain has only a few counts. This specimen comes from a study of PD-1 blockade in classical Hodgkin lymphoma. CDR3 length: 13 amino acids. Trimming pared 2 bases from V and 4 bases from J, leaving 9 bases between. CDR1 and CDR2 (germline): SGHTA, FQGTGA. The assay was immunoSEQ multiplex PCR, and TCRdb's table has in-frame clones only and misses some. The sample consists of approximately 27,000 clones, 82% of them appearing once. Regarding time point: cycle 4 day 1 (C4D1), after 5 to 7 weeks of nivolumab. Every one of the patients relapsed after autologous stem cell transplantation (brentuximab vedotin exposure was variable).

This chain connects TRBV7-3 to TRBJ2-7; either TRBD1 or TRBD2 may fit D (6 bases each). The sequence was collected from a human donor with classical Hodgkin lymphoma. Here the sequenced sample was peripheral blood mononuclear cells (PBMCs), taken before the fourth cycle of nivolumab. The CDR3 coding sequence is TGTGCCAGCAGCTTAGGGGGGCGGTACGAGCAGTACTTC. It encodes CASSLGGRYEQYF. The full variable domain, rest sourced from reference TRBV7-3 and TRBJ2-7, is GAGVSQTPSNKVTEKGKYVELRCDPISGHTALYWYRQSLGQGPEFLIYFQGTGAADDSGLPNDRFFAVRPEGSVSTLKIQRTERGDSAVYLCASSLGGRYEQYFGPGTRLTVT.